This T cell receptor beta chain derives from a study of T-cell reconstitution after alpha-beta-depleted transplantation in children. Germline loops: CDR1 MNHEY, CDR2 SVGAGI. V was cut by 2 bases and J by 0 bases, with 11 bases left in between. The CDR3 sequence is 17 residues long. Unique molecular identifiers featured in how the TCRbeta library was prepared. Each CDR3 protein is one row after TCRdb ran MiXCR on the PCR reads. The data show about 200,000 distinct CDR3 sequences, with about 7% seen just once and 5% to 6.5% held by the top ten. The sample here was PBMCs, taken before TCRalphabeta/CD19-depleted stem cell transplant. J is TRBJ2-6 and V is TRBV6-5; D may be TRBD1 (6 bases). This receptor was taken from a boy aged 2 to 9 with acute lymphoblastic leukemia, due to receive a stem cell transplant. The chain's CDR3 is CASSYRRGNSGANVLTF. CDR3 in DNA: TGTGCCAGCAGTTACCGCAGGGGAAACTCTGGGGCCAACGTCCTGACTTTC.